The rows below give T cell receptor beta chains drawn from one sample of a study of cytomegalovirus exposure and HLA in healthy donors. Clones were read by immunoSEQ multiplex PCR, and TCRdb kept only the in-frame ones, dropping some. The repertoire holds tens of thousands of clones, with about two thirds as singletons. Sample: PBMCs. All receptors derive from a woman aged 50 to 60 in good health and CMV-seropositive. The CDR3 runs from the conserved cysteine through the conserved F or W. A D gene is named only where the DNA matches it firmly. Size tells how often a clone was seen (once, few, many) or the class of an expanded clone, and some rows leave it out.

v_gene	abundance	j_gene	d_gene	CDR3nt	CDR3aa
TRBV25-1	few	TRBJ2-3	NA	TGTGCCAGCAGTGAATATCGGGGGTCTAGCACAGATACGCAGTATTTT	CASSEYRGSSTDTQYF
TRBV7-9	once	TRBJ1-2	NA	TGTGCCAGCAGCTTCCCACTCAGGGAGGAGGACTATGGCTACACCTTC	CASSFPLREEDYGYTF
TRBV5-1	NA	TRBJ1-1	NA	TGCGCCAGCAGCACTGCCACGGTTCGGGGGACTGAAGCTTTCTTT	CASSTATVRGTEAFF
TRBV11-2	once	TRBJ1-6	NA	TGTGCCAGCAGCTTAGACCTGAATTCACCCCTCCACTTT	CASSLDLNSPLHF
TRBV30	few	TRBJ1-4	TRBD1	TGTGCCTGGGGGGACCCGGGACAGGGGAATGAAAAACTGTTTTTT	CAWGDPGQGNEKLFF
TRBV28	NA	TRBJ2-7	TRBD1	TGTGCCAGCAGCAAACGACAGGGGGCGGACGAGCAGTACTTC	CASSKRQGADEQYF
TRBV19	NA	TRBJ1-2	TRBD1	TGTGCCAGTAGTTTCTGGGACAGGAATTTCGATGGCTACACCTTC	CASSFWDRNFDGYTF
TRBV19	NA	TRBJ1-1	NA	TGTGCCAGTAGTATTAGGGGCACTGAAGCTTTCTTT	CASSIRGTEAFF
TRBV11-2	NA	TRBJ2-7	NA	TGTGCCAGCAGCTTGCAGTCCGCCTACGAGCAGTACTTC	CASSLQSAYEQYF
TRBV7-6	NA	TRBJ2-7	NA	TGTGCCAGCAGCCAGCTAAATACAGGGCCACACGAGCAGTACTTC	CASSQLNTGPHEQYF
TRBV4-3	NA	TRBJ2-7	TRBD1	TGCGCCAGCAGCCAGGGTTGGGACAGCTCCTACGAGCAGTACTTC	CASSQGWDSSYEQYF
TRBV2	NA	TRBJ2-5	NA	TGTGCCAGCAGTGTTTTTCGGGCGGGGCAAGAGACCCAGTACTTC	CASSVFRAGQETQYF
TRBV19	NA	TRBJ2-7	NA	TGTGCCAGTAGTGCGCGCGGGACTCCCTGGGACGAGCAGTACTTC	CASSARGTPWDEQYF
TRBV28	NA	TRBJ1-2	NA	TGTGCCAGCGATCAGGGCTATGGCTACACCTTC	CASDQGYGYTF
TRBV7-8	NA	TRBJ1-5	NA	TGTGCCAGCAGCTTATTTAATAGCAATCAGCCCCAGCATTTT	CASSLFNSNQPQHF
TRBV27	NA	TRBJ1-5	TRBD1	TGTGCCAGCAGTCATCGGGGACAGGGAATATATAGCAATCAGCCCCAGCATTTT	CASSHRGQGIYSNQPQHF
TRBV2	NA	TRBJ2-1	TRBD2	TGTGCCAGCAGTGAATCTAGCGGGGGGGAAGATGAGCAGTTCTTC	CASSESSGGEDEQFF
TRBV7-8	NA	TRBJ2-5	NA	TGTGCCAGCAGCTTAGGGGCAACCCAAGAGACCCAGTACTTC	CASSLGATQETQYF
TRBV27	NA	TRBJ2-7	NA	TGTGCCAGCAGTTTAAGACGTGGCGGACAAACCTACGAGCAGTACTTC	CASSLRRGGQTYEQYF
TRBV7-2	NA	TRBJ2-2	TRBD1	TGTGCCAGCAGCCCCTTCCCGGGACAGACGAACACCGGGGAGCTGTTTTTT	CASSPFPGQTNTGELFF
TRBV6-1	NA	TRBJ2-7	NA	TGTGCCAGCAGTGAATTCCAGTTCCACGAGCAGTACTTC	CASSEFQFHEQYF
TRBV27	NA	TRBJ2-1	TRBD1	TGTGCCAGCAGCTCCGGGACAGGGGCCTACAATGAGCAGTTCTTC	CASSSGTGAYNEQFF
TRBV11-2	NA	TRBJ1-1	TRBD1	TGTGCCAGCAGCTTATCTACAGGGGTCCCTGAAGCTTTCTTT	CASSLSTGVPEAFF
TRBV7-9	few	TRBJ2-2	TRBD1	TGTGCCAGCAGCTTGCGACAGGGGGAGCACACCGGGGAGCTGTTTTTT	CASSLRQGEHTGELFF
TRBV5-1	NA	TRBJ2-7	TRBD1	TGCGCCAGCAGCCCCGGGACAGGGTGGGACGAGCAGTACTTC	CASSPGTGWDEQYF
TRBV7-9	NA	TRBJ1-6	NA	TGTTCCAGCAGCTTAACAGACCCACCCCTCCACTTT	CSSSLTDPPLHF
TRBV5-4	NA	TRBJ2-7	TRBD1	TGTGCCAGCAGCCCTGGGACAGGGAGAAACGAGCAGTACTTC	CASSPGTGRNEQYF
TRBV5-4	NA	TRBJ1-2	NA	TGTGCCAGCAGCCCGAGCCTGGACAGTTCGGGTGGCTACACCTTC	CASSPSLDSSGGYTF
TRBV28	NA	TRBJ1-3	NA	TGTGCCAGCAGTTTAGGGACACCGTCCCTTGGAAACACCATATATTTT	CASSLGTPSLGNTIYF